This T cell receptor (beta chain) emerged from a study of long-term antiretroviral therapy in people with HIV. Study-level results: HIV repertoires showed narrower CDR3 length ranges than controls.

Trimming cost V 5 bases and J 3 bases, with 20 bases left between them. Germline CDR1 and CDR2: LNHDA and SQIVND (reference sequence). This CDR3 is 16 amino acids long. A note on this clone: As yet, its antigen is unknown.

Version v3.0 of the immunoSEQ assay ran at survey level. Clones were read by immunoSEQ multiplex PCR, and TCRdb kept only the in-frame ones, dropping some. The sample carries around 20,000 clones, roughly 72% recorded once. The V and J genes are TRBV19 and TRBJ2-7; TRBD1 might be the D (8 bases). The sample consisted of unsorted PBMCs, taken 2.2 years after starting antiretroviral therapy. This sequence originates from a man in his forties or fifties with HIV. CDR3 region: CASSPRTGTGGYEQYF. CDR3 DNA sequence: TGTGCCAGTAGTCCCCGGACAGGGACGGGGGGCTACGAGCAGTACTTC.